This T cell receptor (beta chain) was sequenced during a study of Graves' ophthalmopathy and Graves' hyperthyroidism. The study, taken as a whole, reports: Distinction of ophthalmopathy from stable hyperthyroidism by a 13-signature model reached approximately 90% sensitivity and 81.08% specificity. Most thyroid clonotypes with frequency above 0.001 were detected in blood too.

Details on this clonotype: No antigen is known for it.

Trimming took 5 bases from V and 1 from J, leaving 11 bases between them. This CDR3 comprises 15 residues. Germline V gene data show CDR1 as KGHDR and CDR2 as SFDVKD. Establishment of the diagnosis relied upon clinical symptoms, serum thyroxine, TRAb, thyroid ultrasound and orbital computed tomography. Scientists amplified the TCR beta CDR3 regions from RNA transcripts. RT-PCR with HTBI primers came first, then second-round multiplex PCR. Using its own MiXCR run on the multiplex PCR reads, TCRdb lists one record per CDR3 protein. The data contain 650,000 to 900,000 distinct CDR3 sequences, roughly 40% of them seen just once; the ten biggest clones take up roughly 46%.

Material for sequencing was peripheral blood. This TCR was recovered from an adult man with Graves' ophthalmopathy. The chain carries TRBV24-1 and TRBJ1-5, with TRBD1 as a possible D gene (5 bases). This CDR3 reads CATSGPGFSNQPQHF. CDR3 in DNA: TGTGCCACCAGTGGCCCAGGGTTCAGCAATCAGCCCCAGCATTTT.